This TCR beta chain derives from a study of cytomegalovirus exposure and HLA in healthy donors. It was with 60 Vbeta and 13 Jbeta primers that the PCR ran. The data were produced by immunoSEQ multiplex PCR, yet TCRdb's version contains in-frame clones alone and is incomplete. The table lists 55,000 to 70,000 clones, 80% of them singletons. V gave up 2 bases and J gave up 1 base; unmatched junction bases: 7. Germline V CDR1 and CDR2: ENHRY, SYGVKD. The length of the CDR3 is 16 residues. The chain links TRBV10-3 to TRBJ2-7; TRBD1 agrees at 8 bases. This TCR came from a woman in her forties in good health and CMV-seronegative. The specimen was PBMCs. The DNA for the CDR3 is TGTGCCATCAGTGAGCTCGGGACAGGCTTATCCTACGAGCAGTACTTC. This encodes CAISELGTGLSYEQYF.